These 21 T cell receptor beta chains share one sample of origin, sequenced in a study of identical twins (dated by TCRdb to about 2016). Libraries were made using 5' RACE. The instrument given in TCRdb is Illumina HiSeq 2000. In-frame beta chains were kept once TCRdb had trimmed the public reads at Q25 with fastp and called clones with MiXCR. Duplicate CDR3 protein sequences are folded into a single record with the most common DNA and genes. In all, the sample holds some 500,000 distinct CDR3 sequences, and around 15% of those were seen once. Clones ranked in the top ten supply more than 0.8% of the sample. This same sample was also taken into another study, of yellow fever vaccine responses in identical twins.

Sample: CD4+ T cells sorted from blood. The receptors derive from a woman under 30 in good health.

This clonotype turned up a few times. This rearrangement joins TRBV29-1 to TRBJ2-2; 7 bases are a match to TRBD2. The CDR3 is 14 residues long. From germline, CDR1 is SQVTM and CDR2 ANQGSEA. V lost 5 bases to trimming and J lost 1 base; unmatched junction nucleotides: 4. The CDR3 spells CSVSRGGNTGELFF. DNA for the CDR3: TGCAGCGTTAGTCGCGGGGGGAACACCGGGGAGCTGTTTTTT.

This clonotype has more than one count but fewer than ten. The chain links TRBV5-1 to TRBJ2-7; 11 nucleotides line up with TRBD1. V was pared by 4 bases and J by 3 bases, with 12 bases of the junction left unmatched. From germline, CDR1 is SGHRS and CDR2 YFSETQ. CDR3 length: 17 amino acids. The DNA of the CDR3 is TGCGCCAGCAGCCCCACATTTGGAGGGACAGGGGGCTACGAGCAGTACTTC. Amino acids: CASSPTFGGTGGYEQYF.

This clonotype showed up just a few times. The chain has TRBV28 and TRBJ2-7; D might be TRBD1 (6 bases). Trimming shortened V by 6 bases and J by 2 bases, and 14 bases separated the two germline ends. CDR3 length: 14 amino acids. Germline V gene data show CDR1 as MDHEN and CDR2 as SYDVKM. The CDR3 nucleotides read TGTGCCAGCAGGGTGGGGGCTCTTCCCTACGAGCAGTACTTC. This encodes CASRVGALPYEQYF.

The chain links TRBV30 to TRBJ1-5; weak D call: TRBD1 (6 bases). Trimming left V 3 bases short and J 3 bases short, with 12 bases between. The CDR3 sequence is 14 residues long. Germline lookup yields CDR1 GTSNPN and CDR2 SVGIG (reference sequence). CDR3 coding DNA: TGTGCCTGGAGCCAGGGACAACTCAATCAGCCCCAGCATTTT. Translating gives CAWSQGQLNQPQHF.

This clonotype was detected only a few times. This chain links TRBV27 with TRBJ1-2; 7 bases match TRBD1. The germline gives CDR1 MNHEY, CDR2 SMNVEV (reference sequence). The length of the CDR3 is 15 residues. The J segment lost 1 base and the V segment lost 6 bases, leaving 8 bases of the junction unmatched. CDR3 sequence (DNA): TGTGCCAGCAGGCCGGGGGACAGCCATAACTATGGCTACACCTTC. It codes for CASRPGDSHNYGYTF.

The gene calls are TRBV11-2 and TRBJ2-2, with TRBD2 matching 11 bases. CDR1 and CDR2 from the germline V gene are SGHAT and FQNNGV. The J segment lost 6 bases and the V segment lost 5 bases, leaving 5 bases of the junction unmatched. The CDR3 extends over 15 amino acids. CDR3 nucleotides: TGTGCCAGCAGCATTAGCGGGAGGGCTTCCGGGGAGCTGTTTTTT. Its translation: CASSISGRASGELFF. The full variable domain, with the rest looked up from reference TRBV11-2 and TRBJ2-2, is EAGVAQSPRYKIIEKRQSVAFWCNPISGHATLYWYQQILGQGPKLLIQFQNNGVVDDSQLPKDRFSAERLKGVDSTLKIQPAKLEDSAVYLCASSISGRASGELFFGEGSRLTVL.

At least ten counts were recorded for this clonotype. The V and J genes are TRBV7-2 and TRBJ2-7; TRBD2 agrees at 9 bases. In germline, CDR1 is SGHTA, CDR2 FQGNSA. V was pared by 1 base and J by 3 bases, with 4 bases of the junction left unmatched. This CDR3 has 15 residues. CDR3 bases: TGTGCCAGCAGCTTAGGTCGTAGCGGGAGCTACGAGCAGTACTTC. Translating gives CASSLGRSGSYEQYF.

This clonotype was recorded at least ten times. The chain links TRBV20-1 to TRBJ2-5; tentatively, D is TRBD2 (6 bases). Trimming pared 5 bases from V and 5 bases from J, leaving 15 bases between. CDR1 DFQATT and CDR2 SNEGSKA come from the germline V gene (reference sequence). CDR3 length equals 13 residues. The CDR3, as DNA: TGCAGTGCTTCCCGATCGGGGGATGAGACCCAGTACTTC. Translating it yields CSASRSGDETQYF.

This clonotype was recorded a few times. This chain uses TRBV7-9 with TRBJ1-1; D gene ambiguous. The CDR3 is 12 amino acids. Trimming removed 5 bases at V and 11 bases at J, with 15 bases between. CDR1 and CDR2 (germline): SEHNR, FQNEAQ (reference sequence). CDR3: CASSPPKRRAFF. The CDR3 DNA follows: TGTGCCAGCAGCCCCCCGAAAAGGAGGGCTTTCTTT. Using reference TRBV7-9 and TRBJ1-1 for the parts outside the CDR3, the full variable domain is DTGVSQNPRHKITKRGQNVTFRCDPISEHNRLYWYRQTLGQGPEFLTYFQNEAQLEKSRLLSDRFSAERPKGSFSTLEIQRTEQGDSAMYLCASSPPKRRAFFGQGTRLTVV.

The rearrangement links TRBV27 to TRBJ1-5; a possible D gene is TRBD1 (5 bases). With 8 bases removed from V and 0 bases from J, the gap between germline ends came to 17 bases. This CDR3 contains 16 residues. Germline loops: CDR1 MNHEY, CDR2 SMNVEV (reference sequence). The CDR3 bases are TGTGCCAGCCGCCCCCCGACAGCAGATAGCAATCAGCCCCAGCATTTT. This translates into CASRPPTADSNQPQHF.

This clonotype was recorded at least ten times. The genes are TRBV28 and TRBJ1-3; no clear D. Trimming took 3 bases from V and 5 from J, leaving 14 bases between them. The germline V gene has CDR1 MDHEN and CDR2 SYDVKM. There are 15 residues in the CDR3. Here the CDR3 DNA reads TGTGCCAGCAGTTTGGCGTCGGGCAGTCGAAACACCATATATTTT. It is translated as CASSLASGSRNTIYF.

The chain links TRBV7-9 to TRBJ2-7; possible D gene TRBD1, 6 bases. Germline loops: CDR1 SEHNR, CDR2 FQNEAQ (reference sequence). Trimming took 4 bases from V and 2 from J, leaving 12 bases between them. The CDR3 contains 14 residues. The CDR3: CASSYAGVTYEQYF. The DNA for the CDR3 is TGTGCCAGCAGCTACGCAGGGGTGACCTACGAGCAGTACTTC.

In this sample, this clonotype turned up many times. This chain links TRBV7-9 with TRBJ2-3, with D perhaps TRBD1 or TRBD2 (5 bases each). CDR3 size: 14 residues. Germline assignment: CDR1 SEHNR and CDR2 FQNEAQ (reference sequence). The V end lost 0 bases, the J end lost 3 bases, and 7 bases lay between the germline ends. The CDR3 spells CASSLAGETDTQYF. CDR3 sequence (DNA): TGTGCCAGCAGCTTAGCAGGGGAGACAGATACGCAGTATTTT.

The V and J genes are TRBV10-3 and TRBJ2-3; 10 nucleotides line up with TRBD2. V was pared by 6 bases and J by 4 bases, with 4 bases of the junction left unmatched. The germline gives CDR1 ENHRY, CDR2 SYGVKD. The CDR3 loop spans 14 amino acids. The CDR3, as DNA: TGTGCCATCAGGCCCACTAGCGGGGCAGATACGCAGTATTTT. Translated, it gives CAIRPTSGADTQYF.

This clonotype has ten or more counts. V gene TRBV5-1 combines with J gene TRBJ2-5, with D uncertain. The CDR3 has 12 amino acids. Germline-derived CDR1 and CDR2 are SGHRS and YFSETQ. V was pared by 2 bases and J by 4 bases, with 6 bases between. CDR3 sequence reads: CASSFGAETQYF. The CDR3 nucleotides are TGCGCCAGCAGCTTTGGAGCAGAGACCCAGTACTTC.

This rearrangement joins TRBV5-4 to TRBJ1-1; 8 bases are a match to TRBD1. Germline values: CDR1 SGHNT, CDR2 YYREEE (reference sequence). The CDR3 sequence is 15 residues long. With 0 bases clipped from V and 4 bases from J, the junction kept 5 bases outside the gene matches. CDR3 sequence: CASSLATGGTTEAFF. CDR3 bases: TGTGCCAGCAGCTTGGCTACAGGGGGGACCACTGAAGCTTTCTTT. The full variable domain, its missing parts supplied by reference TRBV5-4 and TRBJ1-1, is ETGVTQSPTHLIKTRGQQVTLRCSSQSGHNTVSWYQQALGQGPQFIFQYYREEENGRGNFPPRFSGLQFPNYSSELNVNALELDDSALYLCASSLATGGTTEAFFGQGTRLTVV.

This clonotype appeared a few times. The V and J genes are TRBV20-1 and TRBJ1-1; D unclear. V was clipped by 3 bases and J by 1 base, with 6 bases between them. Germline CDR1 reads DFQATT; CDR2 reads SNEGSKA (reference sequence). The CDR3 length is 12 residues. The CDR3 nucleotides are TGCAGTGCTAGGCTAGGGAACACTGAAGCTTTCTTT. It encodes CSARLGNTEAFF.

The rearrangement joins TRBV5-1 to TRBJ2-2; TRBD2 is a possible D gene (6 bases). From germline, CDR1 is SGHRS and CDR2 YFSETQ. The CDR3 sequence is 14 residues long. Trimming removed 7 bases from V and 0 bases from J, with 10 bases in between. For the CDR3, the DNA is TGCGCCAGCCGGAGGGCCACGAACACCGGGGAGCTGTTTTTT. This gives the protein CASRRATNTGELFF.

This clonotype was counted only a few times. J is TRBJ1-1 and V is TRBV6-1; D may be TRBD1 (6 bases). Trimming shortened V by 8 bases and J by 6 bases, and 19 bases separated the two germline ends. Germline V gene data show CDR1 as MNHNS and CDR2 as SASEGT. This CDR3 has 14 residues. CDR3 region: CASPGVGASAEAFF. CDR3 nucleotide sequence: TGTGCCAGCCCTGGAGTGGGGGCTAGTGCTGAAGCTTTCTTT.

V and J are TRBV14 and TRBJ2-5; 8 nucleotides agree with TRBD1. The germline gives CDR1 SGHDN, CDR2 FVKESK. The CDR3 extends over 15 amino acids. Trimming removed 3 bases from V and 6 bases from J; junction bases left unmatched: 9. CDR3 residues: CASSHGQGDGKTQYF. CDR3 DNA sequence: TGTGCCAGCAGCCACGGACAGGGTGATGGAAAGACCCAGTACTTC.

This clonotype was counted only a few times. This chain joins TRBV5-1 and TRBJ1-6; D is ambiguous. Trimming took off 5 bases at V and 10 bases at J, with 16 bases between the two ends. CDR3 size: 14 residues. Germline CDR1 reads SGHRS; CDR2 reads YFSETQ. The CDR3 sequence is CASSQAPAGSPLHF. In DNA form, the CDR3 reads TGCGCCAGCAGTCAGGCTCCGGCCGGATCACCCCTCCACTTT.